The clone carrying this T cell receptor beta chain was detected ten times or more. Its antigen is as yet unknown. Generation of TCR beta libraries employed quantitative 5'-RACE incorporating molecular barcodes. TCRdb ran MiXCR on the 5' RACE reads and lists one entry per CDR3 protein. The profile shows around 440,000 distinct CDR3 sequences, roughly a sixth of them singletons. The CDR3 length is 13 residues. The V and J ends lost 5 bases and 4 bases, in that order; junction bases with no gene match: 2. Germline CDR1 and CDR2: SQVTM and ANQGSEA. The entry originates in a study of CD8 T cells in ankylosing spondylitis. Points from the study as a whole: Earlier literature documents some of the motif variants in reactive arthritis synovial fluid and blood. According to the report, clones linked to the disease were significantly enriched in matched synovial fluid samples taken from ankylosing spondylitis patients. Disease-linked clones had a CD8+ phenotype and relatively low frequency in peripheral blood. Ankylosing spondylitis blood appeared to carry a characteristic TCR beta motif of roughly 8 highly homologous variants.

Sequencing was done on a sample of blood, either unsorted or a sorted T cell fraction (not recorded which). This chain connects TRBV29-1 to TRBJ2-2; 9 nucleotides line up with TRBD2. The clonotype was recovered from a male donor with ankylosing spondylitis. Here the CDR3 reads CSVTSGPTGELFF. CDR3 coding DNA: TGCAGCGTTACTAGCGGGCCCACCGGGGAGCTGTTTTTT.